A single sample is the source of the 6 T cell receptor beta chains below, sequenced in a study of OX40 agonist ivuxolimab in advanced cancers. This table comes from immunoSEQ multiplex PCR, and its TCRdb copy is limited to in-frame clones, with some not included. The table includes more than 50,000 clones, roughly 84% detected once. The sequencing here drew on CD4+ or CD8+ T cells sorted from blood, taken in a trial of the OX40 agonist ivuxolimab. Receptor source: an adult with an advanced solid tumor such as melanoma, head and neck, liver or kidney cancer.

This rearrangement joins TRBV5-8 to TRBJ2-5, with no clear D. Germline lookup yields CDR1 SGHTS and CDR2 YDEGEE. The CDR3 has 15 amino acids. The ends were cut back, 0 bases at V and 3 bases at J, with 12 bases in the middle. The chain's CDR3 is CASSLGPAAEETQYF. In DNA, the CDR3 is TGTGCCAGCAGCTTGGGGCCGGCAGCCGAAGAGACCCAGTACTTC.

J is TRBJ1-1 and V is TRBV5-1; D is unresolved. The CDR3 sequence is 14 residues long. V lost 5 bases, J lost 0 bases, and 11 bases lay in between. CDR1 and CDR2 from the germline V gene are SGHRS and YFSETQ. CDR3 sequence (DNA): TGCGCCAGCAGAATAGGAATAATGAACACTGAAGCTTTCTTT. As protein: CASRIGIMNTEAFF.

The rearrangement joins TRBV7-3 to TRBJ2-2; D uncertain. The germline CDR1 and CDR2 sequences are SGHTA and FQGTGA. V was shortened by 5 bases and J by 0 bases, with 10 bases between the two germline ends. This CDR3 contains 15 residues. The CDR3 region has the DNA TGTGCCAGCAGCCCAAGGGCCACGAACACCGGGGAGCTGTTTTTT. Amino acids: CASSPRATNTGELFF. The full variable domain, in which reference TRBV7-3 and TRBJ2-2 provide the parts outside the CDR3, is GAGVSQTPSNKVTEKGKYVELRCDPISGHTALYWYRQSLGQGPEFLIYFQGTGAADDSGLPNDRFFAVRPEGSVSTLKIQRTERGDSAVYLCASSPRATNTGELFFGEGSRLTVL.

The rearrangement links TRBV7-2 to TRBJ1-4; 9 bases fit TRBD1. Germline V gives CDR1 SGHTA, CDR2 FQGNSA. V dropped 5 bases and J dropped 7; count of bases not matched to a gene: 14. The CDR3 covers 17 residues. Here the CDR3 reads CASSRDFRTGVTEKLFF. The CDR3 coding sequence is TGTGCCAGCAGCCGGGACTTTCGGACAGGGGTTACTGAAAAACTGTTTTTT.

In its sample, this clone was seen a few times. This chain joins TRBV28 and TRBJ1-1, with D unclear. This CDR3 comprises 14 residues. Germline CDR1 and CDR2: MDHEN and SYDVKM. Trimming took off 3 bases at V and 6 bases at J, with 14 bases between the two ends. Here the CDR3 DNA reads TGTGCCAGCAGTTTGGACGAACCGGGCGCTGAAGCTTTCTTT. Amino acids: CASSLDEPGAEAFF.

The J gene is TRBJ1-2, the V gene TRBV6-5; TRBD1 is a possible D gene (6 bases). V lost 5 bases and J 4 bases, leaving 14 bases between the germline ends. Germline loops: CDR1 MNHEY, CDR2 SVGAGI. The CDR3 covers 14 residues. The chain's CDR3 is CASSTPGGGYGYTF. For the CDR3, the DNA is TGTGCCAGCAGTACCCCAGGAGGGGGCTATGGCTACACCTTC.